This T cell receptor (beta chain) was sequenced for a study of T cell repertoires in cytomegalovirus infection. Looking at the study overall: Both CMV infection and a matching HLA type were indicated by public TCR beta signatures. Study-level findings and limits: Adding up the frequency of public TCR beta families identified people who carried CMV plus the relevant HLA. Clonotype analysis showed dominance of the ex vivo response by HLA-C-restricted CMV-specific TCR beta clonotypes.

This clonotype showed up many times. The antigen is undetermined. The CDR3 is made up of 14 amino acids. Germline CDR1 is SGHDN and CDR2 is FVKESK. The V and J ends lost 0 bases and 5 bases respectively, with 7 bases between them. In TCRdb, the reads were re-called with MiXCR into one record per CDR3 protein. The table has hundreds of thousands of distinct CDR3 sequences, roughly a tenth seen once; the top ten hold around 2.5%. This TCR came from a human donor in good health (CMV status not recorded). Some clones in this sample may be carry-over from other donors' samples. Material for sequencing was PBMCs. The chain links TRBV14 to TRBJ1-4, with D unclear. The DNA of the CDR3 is TGTGCCAGCAGCCAAGAAGCCAAGAATGAAAAACTGTTTTTT. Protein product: CASSQEAKNEKLFF. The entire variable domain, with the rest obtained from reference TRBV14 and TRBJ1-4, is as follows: EAGVTQFPSHSVIEKGQTVTLRCDPISGHDNLYWYRRVMGKEIKFLLHFVKESKQDESGMPNNRFLAERTGGTYSTLKVQPAELEDSGVYFCASSQEAKNEKLFFGSGTQLSVL.